This entry is about one T cell receptor beta chain. The antigen is unknown. The sample comes from a study of beta chain features in type 1 diabetes. Isolated RNA was reverse transcribed in full, so expressed TCRB transcripts were sequenced. Measured with immunoSEQ multiplex PCR; TCRdb has only the in-frame clones, and not every one. In the table there are some 350,000 clones, roughly 14% of which are singletons. Study observations and caveats: There were fewer insertions and more deletions at the VDJ junctions of type 1 diabetes patients. Patients with Type 1 diabetes showed moderately but significantly shorter TCRB CDR3s in all four CD4+ subsets.

The CDR3 contains 14 residues. Germline lookup yields CDR1 KGHSH and CDR2 LQKENI. V lost 5 bases, J lost 2 bases, and 12 bases lay in between. The sample was naive CD4+ T cells from blood. This receptor was obtained from a woman aged 18-29 years with type 1 diabetes. The gene calls are TRBV18 and TRBJ1-2; D ambiguous. The CDR3 sequence: CASSSGRENYGYTF. The CDR3 region has the DNA TGTGCCAGCTCATCCGGACGGGAGAACTATGGCTACACCTTC.